The entry below gives a single T cell receptor (beta chain) sequence along with its context. Its matching antigen is unknown. This specimen belongs to a study of cytomegalovirus exposure and HLA in healthy donors. General study points: A later analysis appeared to link common viral pathogens to several of the most significant clusters.

Primers included in the PCR were 60 Vbeta and 13 Jbeta primers. Clones were read by immunoSEQ multiplex PCR, and TCRdb kept only the in-frame ones, dropping some. The table has fewer than 150,000 clones, over 75% seen once. Donors counted as nominally healthy when sampled, yet unrecorded immune exposures were likely. The TCR originated in a man between 45 and 60 years old in good health and CMV-seronegative. Source material: PBMCs.

CDR3: CASSFGDNQPQHF. CDR3 DNA sequence: TGCGCCAGCAGCTTCGGGGATAATCAGCCCCAGCATTTT. The chain recombines TRBV5-1 with TRBJ1-5; D call uncertain. Trimming left V 2 bases short and J 4 bases short, with 7 bases between. From germline, CDR1 is SGHRS and CDR2 YFSETQ. The CDR3 is made up of 13 amino acids. The full variable domain, with the rest looked up from reference TRBV5-1 and TRBJ1-5, is KAGVTQTPRYLIKTRGQQVTLSCSPISGHRSVSWYQQTPGQGLQFLFEYFSETQRNKGNFPGRFSGRQFSNSRSEMNVSTLELGDSALYLCASSFGDNQPQHFGDGTRLSIL.